Only a few counts were recorded for the clone carrying this T cell receptor beta chain. This entry belongs to a study of beta chain features in type 1 diabetes. Study summary: In age, gender and cell yields, patients were similar to healthy donors.

Post-sort purity exceeded 95% for all sorted populations. In germline, CDR1 is SGHAT, CDR2 FQDESV (reference sequence). Deletions cut 1 base from V and 2 bases from J, with 5 bases between. This CDR3 has 13 amino acids. What was sequenced were expressed TCRB transcripts, since all of the isolated RNA had been reverse transcribed. Profiling relied on immunoSEQ multiplex PCR, and the TCRdb table lists in-frame clones only, not all of them. The repertoire holds under 500,000 clones, with approximately 31% as singletons. Material for sequencing was naive CD4+ T cells from blood. This rearrangement joins TRBV11-1 to TRBJ2-5; D unresolved. This TCR derives from a man aged 18 to 35 in good health. For the CDR3, the DNA is TGTGCCAGCAGCTTAGAGCTACAAGAGACCCAGTACTTC. It encodes CASSLELQETQYF.